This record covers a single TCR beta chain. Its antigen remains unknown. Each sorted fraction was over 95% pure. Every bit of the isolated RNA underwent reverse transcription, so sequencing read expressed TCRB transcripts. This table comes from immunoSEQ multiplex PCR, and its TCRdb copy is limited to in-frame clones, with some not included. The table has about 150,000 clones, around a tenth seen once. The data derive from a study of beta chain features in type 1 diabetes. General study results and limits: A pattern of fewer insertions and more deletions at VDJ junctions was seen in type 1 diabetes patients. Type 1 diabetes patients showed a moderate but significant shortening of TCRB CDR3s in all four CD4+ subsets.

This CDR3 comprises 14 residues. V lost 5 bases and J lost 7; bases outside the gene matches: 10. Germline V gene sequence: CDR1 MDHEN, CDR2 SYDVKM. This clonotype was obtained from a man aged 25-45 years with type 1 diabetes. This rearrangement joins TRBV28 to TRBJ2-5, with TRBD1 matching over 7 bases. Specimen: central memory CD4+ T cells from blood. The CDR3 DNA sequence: TGTGCCAGCAGTCCTGGACAGGCACTCGGGACCCAGTACTTC. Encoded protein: CASSPGQALGTQYF.